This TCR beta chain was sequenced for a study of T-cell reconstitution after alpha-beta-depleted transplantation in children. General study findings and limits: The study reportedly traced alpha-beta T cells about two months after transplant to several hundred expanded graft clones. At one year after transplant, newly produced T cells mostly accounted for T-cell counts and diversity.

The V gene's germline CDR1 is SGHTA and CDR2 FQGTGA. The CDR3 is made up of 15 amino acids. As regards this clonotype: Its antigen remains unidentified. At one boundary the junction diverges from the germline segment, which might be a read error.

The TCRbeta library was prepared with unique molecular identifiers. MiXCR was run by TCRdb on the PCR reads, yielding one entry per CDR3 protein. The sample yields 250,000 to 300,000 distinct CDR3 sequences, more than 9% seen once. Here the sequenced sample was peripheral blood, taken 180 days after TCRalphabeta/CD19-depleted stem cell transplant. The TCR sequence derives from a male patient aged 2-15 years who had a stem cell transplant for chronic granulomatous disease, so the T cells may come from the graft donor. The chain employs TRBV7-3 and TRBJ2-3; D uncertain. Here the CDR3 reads CAGSLSGGGTDTQYF. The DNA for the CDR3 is TGTGCCGGCAGCTTAAGTGGTGGGGGCACAGATACGCAGTATTTT. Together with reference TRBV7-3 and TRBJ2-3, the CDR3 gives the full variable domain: GAGVSQTPSNKVTEKGKYVELRCDPISGHTALYWYRQSLGQGPEFLIYFQGTGAADDSGLPNDRFFAVRPEGSVSTLKIQRTERGDSAVYLCAGSLSGGGTDTQYFGPGTRLTVL.